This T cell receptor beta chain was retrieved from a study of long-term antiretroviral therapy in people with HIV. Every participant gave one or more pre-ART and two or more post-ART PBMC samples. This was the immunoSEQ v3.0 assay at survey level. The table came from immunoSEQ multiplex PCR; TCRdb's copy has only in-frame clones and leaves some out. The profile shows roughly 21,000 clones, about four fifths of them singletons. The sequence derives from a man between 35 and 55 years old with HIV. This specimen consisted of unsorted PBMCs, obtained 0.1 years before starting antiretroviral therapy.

Here the CDR3 DNA reads TGCAGCGTTGAATCAGACGTAGCCTACGAGCAGTACTTC. Translated: CSVESDVAYEQYF. The rearrangement joins TRBV29-1 to TRBJ2-7; no clear D. Germline values: CDR1 SQVTM, CDR2 ANQGSEA. The CDR3 is 13 amino acids. V lost 2 bases to trimming and J lost 2 bases, with 10 bases between them.